The T cell receptor beta chain under discussion was sequenced for a study of blood T cell repertoires in COVID-19. Germline V gives CDR1 SEHNR, CDR2 FQNEAQ (reference sequence). The CDR3 loop spans 15 amino acids. V dropped 5 bases and J dropped 1 base, with 11 bases sitting between them. Individuals aged roughly 18 to 95 years were recruited from about two dozen US areas. Cohorts were based on clinical histories the participants reported. Per the original methods: For nucleated cells, counts were estimated from reference gene primer amplification. The assay was immunoSEQ multiplex PCR, and TCRdb's table has in-frame clones only and misses some. The V and J calls and clone size are taken from that table; D and trimming were inferred from the DNA. The sample holds roughly 230,000 clones, roughly four fifths seen once.

The sequence derives from an older woman who had recovered from COVID-19. V is TRBV7-9 and J is TRBJ2-2, with D possibly TRBD1 on 6 matching bases. The sequencing sample was made of PBMCs or T cells enriched from blood (not recorded which). The CDR3 region is CASSVGTLNTGELFF. For the CDR3, the DNA is TGTGCCAGCAGCGTCGGGACACTGAACACCGGGGAGCTGTTTTTT.